Here is one T cell receptor (beta chain) with its context. The CDR3 length is 18 residues. CDR1 and CDR2 from the germline V gene are SQVTM and ANQGSEA. Trimming at V came to 2 bases and at J to 7 bases, leaving 19 bases not matched to a gene. Some clones are missing from TCRdb's copy, which holds only in-frame ones; the method was immunoSEQ multiplex PCR. Here the sample spans some 82,000 clones, 87% being singletons. These data belong to a study of control samples from healthy donors and cancer patients. This rearrangement joins TRBV29-1 to TRBJ2-1, with 8 positions matching TRBD2. The sequence came from a man aged 50 to 59 in good health. The sequenced sample consisted of blood. This CDR3 is CSVERSGSGVAGKNEQFF. CDR3 in DNA: TGCAGCGTTGAAAGGTCAGGGTCGGGAGTAGCGGGAAAGAATGAGCAGTTCTTC.